This passage covers 5 T cell receptor beta chains from one sample sequenced in a study of blood T cell repertoires in COVID-19. Only in-frame clones appear in the TCRdb table, and some are missing; sequencing was by immunoSEQ multiplex PCR. This sample has 200,000 to 250,000 clones, with about 81% found just once. Sequencing was performed on peripheral blood. Receptors were obtained from a woman older than 75 with COVID-19, enrolled during active disease.

The chain has TRBV2 and TRBJ2-1; D is ambiguous. The CDR3 is 13 residues long. From germline, CDR1 is SNHLY and CDR2 FYNNEI. Trimming removed 3 bases from V and 6 bases from J, with 9 bases in between. DNA of the CDR3: TGTGCCAGCAGTGAGCGGAGTCTCAATGAGCAGTTCTTC. It is translated as CASSERSLNEQFF.

The chain is built from TRBV4-2 and TRBJ1-1; a weak D match, TRBD1 (5 bases). V lost 0 bases, J lost 1 base, and 12 bases lay in between. The germline V gene encodes CDR1 LGHNA and CDR2 YNFKEQ. The CDR3 runs 16 residues. The CDR3 DNA is TGTGCCAGCAGCCAAGATCGACGGGGGGGGAACACTGAAGCTTTCTTT. As protein: CASSQDRRGGNTEAFF.

This clone appeared once. This sequence joins TRBV5-4 and TRBJ1-6; 8 bases match TRBD1. Germline V gene lookup returns CDR1 SGHNT and CDR2 YYREEE (reference sequence). The length of the CDR3 is 15 residues. The junction had 9 bases not matched to a gene; V was cut back by 4 bases and J by 9 bases. CDR3 sequence reads: CASSRRDRGGSPLHF. In nucleotides, the CDR3 is TGTGCCAGCAGCCGCCGTGACAGGGGCGGTTCACCCCTCCACTTT.

J is TRBJ2-3 and V is TRBV11-2, with unresolved D. V was cut by 4 bases and J by 3 bases, with 5 bases left in between. This CDR3 region has 12 residues. The germline V gene encodes CDR1 SGHAT and CDR2 FQNNGV. CDR3 protein: CASSYRTDTQYF. CDR3 bases: TGTGCCAGCAGCTACAGAACAGATACGCAGTATTTT.

This clone was counted once. This chain connects TRBV3-1 (or the pseudogene TRBV3-2) to TRBJ2-1; possible D gene TRBD1, 6 bases. The CDR3 is made up of 13 amino acids. Germline V gene lookup returns CDR1 LGHDT and CDR2 YNNKEL (reference sequence). Between the trimmed V and J ends, which lost 3 bases and 9 bases, there was a span of 12 bases. The CDR3: CASSHGGASEQFF. The CDR3 DNA reads TGTGCCAGCAGCCATGGGGGCGCGAGTGAGCAGTTCTTC.